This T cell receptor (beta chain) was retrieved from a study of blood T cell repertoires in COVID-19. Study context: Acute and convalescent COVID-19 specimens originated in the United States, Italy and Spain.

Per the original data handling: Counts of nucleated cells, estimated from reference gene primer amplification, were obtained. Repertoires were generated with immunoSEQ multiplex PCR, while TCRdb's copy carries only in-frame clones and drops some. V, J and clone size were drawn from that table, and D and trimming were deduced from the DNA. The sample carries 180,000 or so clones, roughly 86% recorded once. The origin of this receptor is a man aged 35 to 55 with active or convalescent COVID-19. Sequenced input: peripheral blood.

The CDR3 here is CASSFPQGDNEKLFF. The CDR3 DNA reads as TGTGCCAGCAGCTTCCCCCAGGGGGATAATGAAAAACTGTTTTTT. This chain connects TRBV7-9 to TRBJ1-4, with 7 bases matching TRBD1. Trimming cost V 3 bases and J 4 bases; bases outside gene matches: 5. CDR1 and CDR2 from the germline V gene are SEHNR and FQNEAQ (reference sequence). The CDR3 contains 15 residues.